These 25 T cell receptor beta chains came from one sample sequenced in a study of cytomegalovirus exposure and HLA in healthy donors. The PCR ran on 60 Vbeta and 13 Jbeta primers. Clones were sequenced by immunoSEQ multiplex PCR, and TCRdb holds only the in-frame ones, with some missing. The sample consists of more than 90,000 clones, 76% of them appearing once. What was sequenced was PBMCs. These receptors were collected from a man aged 35-49 years in good health and CMV-seronegative.

This chain joins TRBV9 and TRBJ1-2; the D gene is possibly TRBD1 (5 bases). The CDR3 length is 13 residues. Deletions cut 3 bases from V and 1 base from J, with 7 bases between. Germline V CDR1 and CDR2: SGDLS, YYNGEE. DNA of the CDR3: TGTGCCAGCAGCGAAGACAGTAACTATGGCTACACCTTC. Translated, it gives CASSEDSNYGYTF.

The rearrangement links TRBV29-1 to TRBJ1-2; TRBD1 matches at 9 bases. CDR1 is SQVTM and CDR2 is ANQGSEA in the germline V gene. J was trimmed by 4 bases and V by 2 bases; bases with no gene match: 2. The CDR3 runs 13 residues. The CDR3 sequence: CSVESGQGYGYTF. In DNA form, the CDR3 reads TGCAGCGTTGAATCGGGACAGGGCTATGGCTACACCTTC.

The chain joins TRBV1 to TRBJ2-4; no DNA check was done on the table's D call, TRBD2. TRBV1 is a recognized pseudogene. This CDR3 has 17 amino acids. The DNA for the CDR3 is TGCACCAGTTTTTTACCTGCGGGGGGACAAGCCAAAAACATTCAGTACTTC. Encoded protein: CTSFLPAGGQAKNIQYF.

Worth noting for this clone: Different DNA sequences within this sample yield the same CDR3. The CDR3 region is CASSSGGTDISPLHF. In nucleotides, the CDR3 is TGTGCCAGCAGCTCAGGGGGGACAGACATTTCCCCCCTCCACTTT. This rearrangement joins TRBV5-4 to TRBJ1-6; the match to TRBD1 covers 7 bases. The CDR3 totals 15 residues. CDR1 is SGHNT, CDR2 YYREEE, per germline (reference sequence). With V trimmed by 3 bases and J by 13 bases, 13 bases remained unmatched. The variable domain in full, with the rest retrieved from reference TRBV5-4 and TRBJ1-6, is ETGVTQSPTHLIKTRGQQVTLRCSSQSGHNTVSWYQQALGQGPQFIFQYYREEENGRGNFPPRFSGLQFPNYSSELNVNALELDDSALYLCASSSGGTDISPLHFGNGTRLTVT.

Comments on this clone: The germline gene is not matched at one end of the junction; a read error may be the cause. Additional DNA sequences in this sample encode the identical CDR3. The gene calls are TRBV6-5 and TRBJ1-6; D is perhaps TRBD1 (6 bases). Germline V gene lookup returns CDR1 MNHEY and CDR2 SVGAGI. This CDR3 contains 15 residues. CDR3 protein: CASRSGQLYNSPLHF. The CDR3 DNA sequence: TGTGCCAGCAGAAGCGGACAGCTCTATAATTCCCCCCTCCACTTT.

The rearrangement uses TRBV5-4 and TRBJ1-2; TRBD1 is a possible D gene (6 bases). Trimming stripped 1 base from V and 6 bases from J, with 16 bases between. CDR3 length: 15 amino acids. CDR1 and CDR2 (germline): SGHNT, YYREEE (reference sequence). CDR3 loop: CASSLWGGGPHGYTF. In DNA, the CDR3 is TGTGCCAGCAGCTTGTGGGGCGGGGGGCCCCATGGCTACACCTTC.

The chain couples TRBV28 to TRBJ1-2, with TRBD1 as a possible D gene (5 bases). Germline V gene lookup returns CDR1 MDHEN and CDR2 SYDVKM. V was trimmed by 8 bases and J by 5 bases, leaving 18 bases between them. There are 14 residues in the CDR3. The CDR3 spells CASRSPGGVYGYTF. The CDR3 DNA follows: TGTGCCAGCCGGAGCCCCGGGGGGGTTTATGGCTACACCTTC.

The gene calls are TRBV7-7 and TRBJ2-1; 7 positions agree with TRBD2. CDR1 is SSHAT, CDR2 FNYEAQ, per germline (reference sequence). The V gene end was trimmed by 0 bases and the J gene end by 7 bases; junction bases not matched to a gene: 12. The CDR3 consists of 17 residues. The CDR3, as DNA: TGTGCCAGCAGCTTAGCTGTCGGCGGGGGAGGGTGGAATGAGCAGTTCTTC. The encoded protein is CASSLAVGGGGWNEQFF.

This clone was found a few times. The genes are TRBV9 and TRBJ2-6; D uncertain. Trimming removed 0 bases at V and 0 bases at J, with 13 bases between. CDR3 length: 18 amino acids. Germline values: CDR1 SGDLS, CDR2 YYNGEE. For the CDR3, the DNA is TGTGCCAGCAGCGTAGACGGTTCCTCCATCTCTGGGGCCAACGTCCTGACTTTC. It yields the protein CASSVDGSSISGANVLTF.

The rearrangement uses TRBV6-5 and TRBJ1-5, with D maybe TRBD1 (6 bases). This CDR3 contains 12 residues. Trimming removed 9 bases from V and 3 bases from J, with 9 bases in between. Per the germline V gene, CDR1 is MNHEY and CDR2 is SVGAGI. This chain's CDR3 is CARGQFNQPQHF. The CDR3 DNA reads as TGTGCCAGAGGACAGTTCAATCAGCCCCAGCATTTT.

The chain uses TRBV12-2 and TRBJ2-1; the table's TRBD1 call for D was not verified on the DNA. TRBV12-2 is annotated as a pseudogene. The length of the CDR3 is 16 residues. The CDR3 DNA is TGTGCAAGTCTACTTAAGGGACAGGGGGGAAACAATGAGCAGTTCTTC. Protein product: CASLLKGQGGNNEQFF.

The chain combines TRBV19 with TRBJ2-5; 7 nucleotides line up with TRBD1. CDR3 length: 16 amino acids. Germline-derived CDR1 and CDR2 are LNHDA and SQIVND (reference sequence). The V and J ends lost 4 bases and 4 bases, in that order; junction bases with no gene match: 12. CDR3: CASSSIGTEGRETQYF. The CDR3, as DNA: TGTGCCAGTAGTAGCATCGGGACAGAAGGGAGAGAGACCCAGTACTTC.

The rearrangement links TRBV6-1 to TRBJ1-2; no firm D call. Germline V gene data show CDR1 as MNHNS and CDR2 as SASEGT. This CDR3 has 18 residues. V was clipped by 3 bases and J by 11 bases, with 31 bases between them. CDR3 coding DNA: TGTGCCAGCAGTGATCCCGCCGTGAGGGCAGGCCTAAATTTTTGGTACACCTTC. Encoded protein: CASSDPAVRAGLNFWYTF.

This chain uses TRBV7-2 with TRBJ2-5; a weak D match, TRBD2 (5 bases). Germline V gene lookup returns CDR1 SGHTA and CDR2 FQGNSA. The V end lost 0 bases, the J end lost 7 bases, and 12 bases lay between the germline ends. The CDR3 extends over 14 amino acids. DNA for the CDR3: TGTGCCAGCAGCTTAGCCGGCTCTCGGGGGACCCAGTACTTC. Amino acids: CASSLAGSRGTQYF.

The V call is TRBV27, the J call TRBJ1-5, with D uncertain. Trimming cost V 3 bases and J 5 bases, with 8 bases left between them. The CDR3 has 13 amino acids. Germline values: CDR1 MNHEY, CDR2 SMNVEV (reference sequence). CDR3 nucleotides: TGTGCCAGCAGTTTCGACACTTATCAGCCCCAGCATTTT. Its protein is CASSFDTYQPQHF.

J is TRBJ1-2 and V is TRBV6-6; no clear D gene. Trimming took 5 bases from V and 0 from J, leaving 16 bases between them. CDR1 and CDR2 (germline): MNHNY, SVGAGI (reference sequence). The CDR3 covers 16 residues. CDR3 sequence: CASSPGSALANYGYTF. The CDR3, as DNA: TGTGCCAGCAGTCCCGGGTCAGCGTTAGCTAACTATGGCTACACCTTC.

The chain employs TRBV29-1 and TRBJ2-3, with 9 bases matching TRBD2. The CDR3 runs to 14 residues. V lost 5 bases, J lost 2 bases, and 5 bases stayed unmatched. CDR1 and CDR2 (germline): SQVTM, ANQGSEA. In DNA form, the CDR3 reads TGCAGCGTTCGGAGCGGGGGGTCCACAGATACGCAGTATTTT. Its protein is CSVRSGGSTDTQYF.

Turning to this clone: Compared with germline, one end of the junction differs, possibly owing to a read error. The same CDR3 arises from other DNA sequences in this sample as well. This chain uses TRBV10-3 with TRBJ1-1; 7 nucleotides agree with TRBD1. The CDR3 spans 13 residues. Per the germline V gene, CDR1 is ENHRY and CDR2 is SYGVKD. Written as DNA, the CDR3 is TGTGCCATCAGTGAGACAGGGGACACTGAAGCCTTCTTT. Residues: CAISETGDTEAFF.

J is TRBJ2-1 and V is TRBV6-5, with unresolved D. CDR1 is MNHEY and CDR2 is SVGAGI in the germline V gene. CDR3 length: 15 amino acids. V lost 0 bases and J lost 0, with 6 bases in between. DNA of the CDR3: TGTGCCAGCAGTTACTCGGCTGTCTCCTACAATGAGCAGTTCTTC. Encoded protein: CASSYSAVSYNEQFF.

The chain carries TRBV5-1 and TRBJ2-1; no clear D. Germline V gene sequence: CDR1 SGHRS, CDR2 YFSETQ. CDR3 length equals 14 residues. The V and J ends lost 0 bases and 6 bases respectively, with 10 bases between them. DNA of the CDR3: TGCGCCAGCAGCTTGGACTACACGGTCAATGAGCAGTTCTTC. The encoded protein is CASSLDYTVNEQFF.

The CDR3 DNA sequence: TGTGCCAGCTCAACAGGACAGAACACTGAAGCTTTCTTT. Translated, it gives CASSTGQNTEAFF. The chain combines TRBV18 with TRBJ1-1; possible D gene TRBD1, 5 bases. The germline V gene has CDR1 KGHSH and CDR2 LQKENI. Deletions cut 5 bases from V and 1 base from J, with 8 bases between. The CDR3 extends over 13 amino acids.

This clone has more than one count but fewer than ten. This chain's CDR3 is CASSLAWSSYEQYV. CDR3 nucleotide sequence: TGTGCCAGCAGCTTAGCGTGGAGTTCCTACGAGCAGTACGTC. The chain uses TRBV7-2 and TRBJ2-7, with D uncertain. The V gene lost 0 bases and the J gene lost 1 base, with 7 bases spanning the gap. The CDR3 has 14 residues. Germline V gene lookup returns CDR1 SGHTA and CDR2 FQGNSA.

This clone showed up just a few times. This CDR3 reads CASSSQKGLAGGGTGELFF. The CDR3 DNA reads as TGTGCCAGCAGCTCCCAAAAAGGACTAGCGGGGGGGGGTACCGGGGAGCTGTTTTTT. The chain uses TRBV7-2 and TRBJ2-2; 15 bases line up with TRBD2. V shed 4 bases and J 5 bases; nucleotides not matched to a gene: 11. Germline CDR1 SGHTA, CDR2 FQGNSA. The CDR3 consists of 19 residues. Looking up the rest from reference TRBV7-2 and TRBJ2-2 gives the full variable domain: GAGVSQSPSNKVTEKGKDVELRCDPISGHTALYWYRQSLGQGLEFLIYFQGNSAPDKSGLPSDRFSAERTGGSVSTLTIQRTQQEDSAVYLCASSSQKGLAGGGTGELFFGEGSRLTVL.

The chain links TRBV5-4 to TRBJ1-6; D ambiguous. The CDR3 contains 12 residues. Germline V lookup: CDR1 SGHNT, CDR2 YYREEE (reference sequence). Trimming took 0 bases from V and 12 from J, leaving 7 bases between them. Here the CDR3 reads CASSLDRGPLHF. The CDR3 DNA follows: TGTGCCAGCAGCTTGGACCGGGGACCCCTCCACTTT.

The chain links TRBV4-3 to TRBJ1-2; D is unresolved. CDR1 and CDR2 from the germline V gene are LGHNA and YSLEER. This CDR3 has 14 residues. Between the trimmed V and J ends, which lost 1 base and 1 base, there was a span of 7 bases. The CDR3 loop is CASSQVAGNYGYTF. In DNA form, the CDR3 reads TGCGCCAGCAGCCAAGTTGCGGGTAACTATGGCTACACCTTC.